This TCR beta chain was identified in a study of cytomegalovirus exposure and HLA in healthy donors. Study outcomes and limitations: The analysis excluded some indistinguishable V segments, including TRBV6-2 and TRBV6-3. The authors listed 164 TCR beta chains as cytomegalovirus-associated. Donors were assumed by presence/absence analyses to have roughly uniform sequencing depth.

PCR involved 60 Vbeta and 13 Jbeta primers. Sequencing was performed with immunoSEQ multiplex PCR; in TCRdb, only in-frame clones are kept and a portion is missing. This sample has over 150,000 clones; 75% occur once, and the top ten carry roughly 3%. The V gene's germline CDR1 is MNHEY and CDR2 SMNVEV (reference sequence). The V end lost 5 bases, the J end lost 5 bases, and 21 bases lay between the germline ends. The CDR3 consists of 16 residues. Points on this clone: Antigen: not known.

This sequence originates from a woman aged 50 to 60 in good health and CMV-seropositive. This chain links TRBV27 with TRBJ1-1; TRBD1 might be the D (5 bases). Material: PBMCs. The CDR3 is CASSPRGDSRWTEAFF. The CDR3 nucleotides read TGTGCCAGCAGTCCCCGAGGGGACTCCCGGTGGACTGAAGCTTTCTTT.